The 24 T cell receptor beta chains below were found in one sample sequenced in a study of blood T cells in healthy people across ages. Alongside a J-beta primer mix, a sample-barcoded 5' primer served in a second PCR lasting roughly 7 to 12 cycles. TCRdb used MiXCR to reprocess the 5' RACE reads, holding one entry per CDR3 protein. Of fewer than 900,000 distinct CDR3 sequences in the sample, roughly 40% were seen once. The sample was blood. These receptors all come from a man aged 18 to 30 in good health.

Notes on this clonotype: One junction end disagrees with the germline gene, perhaps due to a read error. The CDR3 sequence is CAITPGTDTNHGYTF. The CDR3 nucleotides are TGTGCCATCACCCCCGGGACAGATACTAACCATGGCTACACCTTC. The chain employs TRBV10-3 and TRBJ1-2; 7 positions agree with TRBD1. CDR3 length equals 15 residues. Germline-derived CDR1 and CDR2 are ENHRY and SYGVKD.

This clonotype was counted a few times. The J gene is TRBJ1-5, the V gene TRBV2; D is uncertain. V lost 9 bases and J lost 1, with 16 bases in between. The CDR3 consists of 15 residues. In germline, CDR1 is SNHLY, CDR2 FYNNEI. CDR3 coding DNA: TGTGCCAGTTCTCCGGGGATTAAGAGCAATCAGCCCCAGCATTTT. Translated: CASSPGIKSNQPQHF.

The chain carries TRBV4-1 and TRBJ2-7; D remains unclear. With 5 bases removed from V and 5 bases from J, the gap between germline ends came to 10 bases. CDR1 is MGHRA, CDR2 YSYEKL, per germline. This CDR3 region has 12 residues. The CDR3 nucleotides read TGCGCCAGCAGCGGCGTGGGCCACGAGCAGTACTTC. This gives the protein CASSGVGHEQYF.

The rearrangement links TRBV7-9 to TRBJ1-2, with a possible D match to TRBD1 (5 bases). CDR1 is SEHNR, CDR2 FQNEAQ, per germline (reference sequence). Deletions cut 4 bases from V and 6 bases from J, with 12 bases between. This CDR3 comprises 13 residues. In nucleotides, the CDR3 is TGTGCCAGCAGCTCGCAGGGACTCGATGGCTACACCTTC. It codes for CASSSQGLDGYTF. Combining the CDR3 with reference TRBV7-9 and TRBJ1-2 gives the whole variable domain DTGVSQNPRHKITKRGQNVTFRCDPISEHNRLYWYRQTLGQGPEFLTYFQNEAQLEKSRLLSDRFSAERPKGSFSTLEIQRTEQGDSAMYLCASSSQGLDGYTFGSGTRLTVV.

This chain links TRBV28 with TRBJ2-3, with D possibly being TRBD2 (6 bases). Looked up from germline, CDR1 is MDHEN and CDR2 is SYDVKM. Trimming stripped 3 bases from V and 6 bases from J, with 16 bases between. The CDR3 runs 15 residues. CDR3 sequence (DNA): TGTGCCAGCAGTTTGGGGAGGCAGTTTCATGATACGCAGTATTTT. This sequence encodes CASSLGRQFHDTQYF.

This sequence joins TRBV29-1 and TRBJ1-2; perhaps TRBD1 as D (6 bases). Trimming cost V 4 bases and J 3 bases, with 12 bases left between them. Germline values: CDR1 SQVTM, CDR2 ANQGSEA. The length of the CDR3 is 13 residues. The CDR3 reads CSVVLEGDYGYTF. In DNA, the CDR3 is TGCAGCGTTGTGCTGGAGGGGGACTATGGCTACACCTTC.

The chain is built from TRBV20-1 and TRBJ2-1, with TRBD2 identical over 12 bases. This CDR3 is built from 16 residues. The germline CDR1 and CDR2 sequences are DFQATT and SNEGSKA (reference sequence). V gave up 5 bases and J gave up 6 bases; unmatched junction bases: 11. CDR3 bases: TGCAGTGCTCGAGGATCGGGACTAGCGGGTACCAATGAGCAGTTCTTC. It is translated as CSARGSGLAGTNEQFF.

Only a few counts were recorded for this clonotype. The rearrangement joins TRBV6-6 to TRBJ1-1; possibly TRBD1 for D (5 bases). The germline V gene has CDR1 MNHNY and CDR2 SVGAGI (reference sequence). V lost 7 bases to trimming and J lost 4 bases, with 19 bases between them. There are 15 residues in the CDR3. CDR3 DNA: TGTGCCAGCAATCTCCTTAGGGGTATGGGCACTGAAGCTTTCTTT. This encodes CASNLLRGMGTEAFF.

V usage is TRBV15 and J usage is TRBJ2-4, with D perhaps matching TRBD2 (5 bases). V gave up 9 bases and J gave up 9 bases, with 18 bases separating them. CDR1 is LNHNV and CDR2 is YYDKDF in the germline V gene (reference sequence). The CDR3 is 13 residues long. The DNA of the CDR3 is TGTGCCACGGGCCCGGCGGGTTTGGGCATTCAGTACTTC. This encodes CATGPAGLGIQYF.

This clonotype was seen only a few times. The chain couples TRBV3-1 to TRBJ1-1, with TRBD1 matching over 8 bases. The CDR3 extends over 14 amino acids. CDR1 is LGHDT, CDR2 YNNKEL, per germline (reference sequence). Trimming removed 6 bases from V and 2 bases from J; junction bases left unmatched: 5. CDR3 DNA sequence: TGTGCCAGCAGGGACAGGGATGGAAACACTGAAGCTTTCTTT. This gives the protein CASRDRDGNTEAFF.

Turning to this clonotype: Being one base from a much bigger clone, this may be a read error. V and J are TRBV4-3 and TRBJ1-6; perhaps TRBD1 as D (5 bases). The germline V gene has CDR1 LGHNA and CDR2 YSLEER. Between the trimmed V and J ends, which lost 0 bases and 4 bases, there was a span of 10 bases. This CDR3 has 16 residues. This CDR3 reads CASSQDPAGYNSPLHF. CDR3 in DNA: TGCGCCAGCAGCCAAGATCCGGCAGGGTATAATTCACCCCTCCACTTT.

There are many counts of this clonotype. DNA for the CDR3: TGCAGTGCACGTATCCAAGAGACCCAGTACTTC. It specifies CSARIQETQYF. V usage is TRBV20-1 and J usage is TRBJ2-5; no clear D. Trimming removed 6 bases at V and 1 base at J, with 6 bases between. The germline CDR1 and CDR2 sequences are DFQATT and SNEGSKA (reference sequence). The CDR3 consists of 11 residues.

This clonotype was seen repeatedly, ten times or more. CDR3 coding DNA: TGTGCCAGCAGCCCTCAAGCGGGGGGACGCACAGATACGCAGTATTTT. It yields the protein CASSPQAGGRTDTQYF. The V gene is TRBV7-2, the J gene TRBJ2-3; 9 bases line up with TRBD2. V lost 5 bases and J lost 1; bases outside the gene matches: 7. The CDR3 has 16 amino acids. CDR1 is SGHTA, CDR2 FQGNSA, per germline.

A few counts support this clonotype. The rearrangement joins TRBV6-2 or TRBV6-3 to TRBJ1-1; D uncertain. The CDR3 consists of 13 residues. V gave up 6 bases and J gave up 1 base, with 9 bases separating them. Germline V gene sequence: CDR1 MNHEY, CDR2 SVGEGT. This CDR3 is CASSPWANTEAFF. CDR3 DNA: TGTGCCAGCAGCCCCTGGGCGAACACTGAAGCTTTCTTT.

There are a few counts of this clonotype. The J gene is TRBJ2-5, the V gene TRBV25-1; 7 nucleotides line up with TRBD2. The CDR3 spans 18 residues. The J segment lost 3 bases and the V segment lost 3 bases, leaving 16 bases of the junction unmatched. Germline V gene sequence: CDR1 MGHDK, CDR2 SYGVNS. The DNA of the CDR3 is TGTGCCAGCAGTGAGCCCGGCTCATTGGGAGGGAGAGAAGAGACCCAGTACTTC. It encodes CASSEPGSLGGREETQYF.

This clonotype was counted ten times or more. V and J are TRBV20-1 and TRBJ1-5; 7 nucleotides line up with TRBD1. From germline, CDR1 is DFQATT and CDR2 SNEGSKA (reference sequence). The length of the CDR3 is 13 residues. The V segment lost 6 bases and the J segment 1 base; nucleotides outside the gene matches: 3. CDR3 sequence reads: CSALGQSNQPQHF. The DNA for the CDR3 is TGCAGTGCCCTGGGACAGAGCAATCAGCCCCAGCATTTT.

The rearrangement links TRBV7-2 to TRBJ2-7; D uncertain. CDR3 size: 16 residues. Trimming left V 1 base short and J 0 bases short, with 13 bases between. CDR1 and CDR2 (germline): SGHTA, FQGNSA. Written as DNA, the CDR3 is TGTGCCAGCAGCTTAGGAGGCAGGCCAAGCTCCTACGAGCAGTACTTC. This sequence encodes CASSLGGRPSSYEQYF.

This clonotype came up a few times. The chain employs TRBV10-3 and TRBJ2-7; D is perhaps TRBD1 (6 bases). The length of the CDR3 is 12 residues. V gave up 6 bases and J gave up 5 bases, with 11 bases separating them. Germline CDR1 ENHRY, CDR2 SYGVKD. CDR3 region: CAISLTGNEQYF. Written as DNA, the CDR3 is TGTGCCATCAGCCTCACAGGGAACGAGCAGTACTTC.

The chain carries TRBV5-5 and TRBJ2-3; D is undetermined. The CDR3 is made up of 13 amino acids. V was trimmed by 1 base and J by 2 bases, leaving 5 bases between them. CDR1 and CDR2 (germline): SGHKS, YYEKEE (reference sequence). The CDR3 DNA is TGTGCCAGCAGCTTGATCTTCACAGATACGCAGTATTTT. Protein: CASSLIFTDTQYF.

The CDR3 sequence: CSVELQGAGYGYTF. CDR3 nucleotide sequence: TGCAGCGTTGAACTACAGGGGGCAGGGTATGGCTACACCTTC. The chain carries TRBV29-1 and TRBJ1-2, with 9 nucleotides matching TRBD1. From germline, CDR1 is SQVTM and CDR2 ANQGSEA. CDR3 length: 14 amino acids. V shed 2 bases, J shed 5 bases, and the junction held 6 bases outside the gene matches.

The table lists this clonotype with many counts. This chain joins TRBV7-2 and TRBJ2-3, with TRBD1 as a possible D gene (5 bases). Deletions cut 6 bases from V and 0 bases from J, with 10 bases between. This CDR3 has 14 amino acids. Germline V gene sequence: CDR1 SGHTA, CDR2 FQGNSA. The CDR3 protein is CASRGRSSTDTQYF. DNA of the CDR3: TGTGCCAGCAGGGGGCGGTCGAGCACAGATACGCAGTATTTT.

The rearrangement links TRBV20-1 to TRBJ1-1, with TRBD1 matching 10 bases. The germline CDR1 and CDR2 sequences are DFQATT and SNEGSKA (reference sequence). The CDR3 totals 13 residues. J was trimmed by 8 bases and V by 3 bases; bases with no gene match: 6. The CDR3 reads CSASPGTGAEAFF. CDR3 in DNA: TGCAGTGCTAGCCCCGGGACAGGGGCCGAAGCTTTCTTT.

This clonotype showed up many times. The chain employs TRBV12-3 or TRBV12-4 and TRBJ2-7; no reliable D call. Trimming left V 3 bases short and J 2 bases short, with 5 bases between. This CDR3 is built from 12 residues. The CDR3 reads CASSLNTYEQYF. CDR3 bases: TGTGCCAGCAGTTTGAATACCTACGAGCAGTACTTC.

There are a few counts of this clonotype. V and J are TRBV3-1 and TRBJ1-5; tentative D call: TRBD1 (6 bases). This CDR3 is built from 15 residues. The V and J ends lost 1 base and 5 bases respectively, with 12 bases between them. Germline V CDR1 and CDR2: LGHDT, YNNKEL (reference sequence). The CDR3 sequence is CASSQGTAYYQPQHF. The CDR3 DNA reads TGTGCCAGCAGCCAAGGGACAGCCTACTATCAGCCCCAGCATTTT.